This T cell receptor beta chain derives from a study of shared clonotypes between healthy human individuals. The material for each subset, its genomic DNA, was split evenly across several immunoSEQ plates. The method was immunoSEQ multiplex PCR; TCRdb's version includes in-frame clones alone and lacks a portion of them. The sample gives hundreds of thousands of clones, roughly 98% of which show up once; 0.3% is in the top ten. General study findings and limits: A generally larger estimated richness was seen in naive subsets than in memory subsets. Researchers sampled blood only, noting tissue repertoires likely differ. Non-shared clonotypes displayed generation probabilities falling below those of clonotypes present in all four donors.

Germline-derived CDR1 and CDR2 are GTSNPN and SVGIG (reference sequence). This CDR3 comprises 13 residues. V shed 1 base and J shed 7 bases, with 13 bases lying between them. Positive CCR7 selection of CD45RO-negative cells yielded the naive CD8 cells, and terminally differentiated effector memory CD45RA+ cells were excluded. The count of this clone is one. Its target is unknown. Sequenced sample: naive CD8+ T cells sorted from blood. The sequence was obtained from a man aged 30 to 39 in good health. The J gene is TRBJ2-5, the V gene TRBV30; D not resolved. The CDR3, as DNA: TGTGCCTGGAGTGAAGGCCGGAGTGGGACCCAGTACTTC. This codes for CAWSEGRSGTQYF.